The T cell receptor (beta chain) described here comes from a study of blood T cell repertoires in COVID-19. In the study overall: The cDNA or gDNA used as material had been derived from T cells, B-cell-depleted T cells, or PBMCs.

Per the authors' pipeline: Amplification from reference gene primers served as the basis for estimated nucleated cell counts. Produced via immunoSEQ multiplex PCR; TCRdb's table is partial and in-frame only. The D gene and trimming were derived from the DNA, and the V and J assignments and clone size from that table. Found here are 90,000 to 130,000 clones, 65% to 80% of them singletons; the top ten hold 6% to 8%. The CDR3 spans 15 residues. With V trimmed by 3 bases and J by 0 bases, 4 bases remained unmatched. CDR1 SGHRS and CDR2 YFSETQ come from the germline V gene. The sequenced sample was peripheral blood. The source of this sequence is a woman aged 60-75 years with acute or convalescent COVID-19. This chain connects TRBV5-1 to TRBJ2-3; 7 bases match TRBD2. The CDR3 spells CASSSLAASTDTQYF. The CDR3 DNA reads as TGCGCCAGCAGCTCGCTAGCGGCTAGCACAGATACGCAGTATTTT.